This T cell receptor (beta chain) was captured by sequencing in a study of STAT5B mutations in CD4+ large granular lymphocyte leukemia. About the research overall: Among healthy donors, a particular HLA allele went with more CDR3 'QG' motifs.

Turning to this clone: Its antigen is undetermined.

Profiled with immunoSEQ multiplex PCR; TCRdb holds only in-frame clones, not every one. This table has over 25,000 clones, about 76% appearing once. J lost 2 bases, V lost 5 bases, and 8 bases had no gene match. This CDR3 comprises 15 residues. CDR1 is SEHNR, CDR2 FQNEAQ, per germline (reference sequence). Study results and caveats: Main leukemic clonotypes were patient-specific, but about 25% appeared at low frequency elsewhere. TRBV06-family usage was enriched in top patient clones (8/27) versus controls (2/35). CD4-sorted patient repertoires seemed more clonal than healthy CD4+ repertoires.

The sequence came from a human donor in good health. What was sequenced was CD4+ T cells from blood buffy coats. V and J are TRBV7-9 and TRBJ2-5; 7 bases match TRBD1. As DNA, the CDR3 is TGTGCCAGCAGCGCCCCGGGACAGTTACAAGAGACCCAGTACTTC. Translated: CASSAPGQLQETQYF.